These 25 T cell receptor beta chains were all obtained from the same sample, sequenced in a study of human T cells and chemical hapten exposure. Each CDR3 protein gets one entry after TCRdb re-called the RACE reads with MiXCR. The table includes about 89,000 distinct CDR3 sequences, 9.5% to 12% detected once. Time point indicated: patch test 2, 6 weeks after DPC sensitization. Treatment of the sample: therapeutic diphenylcyclopropenone sensitization with weekly scalp DPC. This material consisted of whole blood, taken in connection with sensitization to the hapten diphenylcyclopropenone (DPC). These receptors originate from a man in his forties with alopecia areata. Some clones in this sample may be carry-over from other donors' samples.

This sequence joins TRBV5-1 and TRBJ2-3; perhaps TRBD2 as D (6 bases). V lost 3 bases, J lost 4 bases, and 15 bases lay in between. This CDR3 region has 15 residues. Germline V gives CDR1 SGHRS, CDR2 YFSETQ. CDR3 amino acids: CASSSSTSMADTQYF. The CDR3, as DNA: TGCGCCAGCAGCTCCTCGACTAGTATGGCAGATACGCAGTATTTT.

V and J are TRBV2 and TRBJ2-7; 7 bases map to TRBD1. This CDR3 comprises 14 residues. The germline gives CDR1 SNHLY, CDR2 FYNNEI. V shed 11 bases and J 3 bases; nucleotides not matched to a gene: 13. DNA of the CDR3: TGTGCCGGAAAACTCGGACAGGCCGTCTACGAGCAGTACTTC. This gives the protein CAGKLGQAVYEQYF.

In regard to this clonotype: An end of the junction differs from the germline gene, which may be a read error. CDR3 protein: CAWSVGGWTGAIF. In DNA, the CDR3 is TGTGCCTGGAGTGTAGGAGGATGGACAGGAGCCATCTTC. This chain joins TRBV30 and TRBJ1-2; 7 bases agree with TRBD1. Germline V CDR1 and CDR2: GTSNPN, SVGIG (reference sequence). CDR3 length: 13 residues.

This clonotype appeared a few times. CDR3 residues: CASSYSSRGGTEAFF. CDR3 coding DNA: TGTGCCAGCAGTTACTCGTCTCGGGGCGGCACTGAAGCTTTCTTT. The V gene is TRBV6-5, the J gene TRBJ1-1; maybe TRBD1 (5 bases). The V gene's germline CDR1 is MNHEY and CDR2 SVGAGI. CDR3 size: 15 residues. Between the trimmed V and J ends, which lost 0 bases and 4 bases, there was a span of 12 bases.

This clonotype has ten or more counts. The chain couples TRBV18 to TRBJ1-1; D is undetermined. The germline CDR1 and CDR2 sequences are KGHSH and LQKENI. V lost 2 bases, J lost 4 bases, and 11 bases lay in between. The CDR3 has 14 residues. The CDR3 loop is CASSPVRVRTEAFF. CDR3 DNA: TGTGCCAGCTCACCAGTCCGGGTTCGCACTGAAGCTTTCTTT.

Only a few counts were recorded for this clonotype. Here the CDR3 reads CASTQLVSYNEQFF. The CDR3 DNA reads as TGTGCCAGCACCCAGCTAGTCTCCTACAATGAGCAGTTCTTC. The V call is TRBV6-2 or TRBV6-3, the J call TRBJ2-1; D gene uncertain. Germline V CDR1 and CDR2: MNHEY, SVGEGT. The CDR3 length is 14 residues. Trimming shortened V by 7 bases and J by 0 bases, and 10 bases separated the two germline ends.

The genes are TRBV3-1 and TRBJ1-5; D uncertain. This CDR3 is built from 16 residues. The germline CDR1 and CDR2 sequences are LGHDT and YNNKEL (reference sequence). V lost 4 bases to trimming and J lost 3 bases, with 16 bases between them. The CDR3 spells CASSPLSAGPNQPQHF. CDR3 DNA: TGTGCCAGCAGCCCCCTCAGTGCGGGCCCCAATCAGCCCCAGCATTTT.

This clonotype was picked up a small number of times. This chain uses TRBV28 with TRBJ2-3; D is uncertain. CDR3 length: 14 residues. Germline V lookup: CDR1 MDHEN, CDR2 SYDVKM. V was clipped by 1 base and J by 2 bases, with 7 bases between them. The CDR3 coding sequence is TGTGCCAGCAGTTTATATACACCCACAGATACGCAGTATTTT. Translated: CASSLYTPTDTQYF.

Only a few counts were recorded for this clonotype. The chain is built from TRBV29-1 and TRBJ2-1; TRBD2 aligns across 11 bases. V trimming: 4 bases; J trimming: 5 bases; junction bases outside the gene matches: 1. CDR3 length: 13 amino acids. Germline V gene lookup returns CDR1 SQVTM and CDR2 ANQGSEA. The CDR3 DNA reads as TGCAGCGTTGGGGGACTAGCGGACAATGAGCAGTTCTTC. This codes for CSVGGLADNEQFF.

This clonotype has more than one count but fewer than ten. The chain joins TRBV30 to TRBJ1-5; maybe TRBD1 (5 bases). V was cut by 5 bases and J by 7 bases, with 15 bases left in between. The CDR3 contains 13 residues. Germline values: CDR1 GTSNPN, CDR2 SVGIG (reference sequence). CDR3 loop: CAWAQGPSQPQHF. The CDR3 region has the DNA TGTGCCTGGGCCCAGGGCCCCTCCCAGCCCCAGCATTTT.

This chain uses TRBV12-3 or TRBV12-4 with TRBJ2-2; 8 bases agree with TRBD2. V was clipped by 5 bases and J by 7 bases; unmatched bases: 3. This CDR3 has 13 residues. The CDR3 DNA is TGTGCCAGCAGTGTCGGGACTAGCGGGGAGCTGTTTTTT. It translates to CASSVGTSGELFF.

The sample holds a few counts of this clonotype. The chain carries TRBV29-1 and TRBJ2-1, with 9 positions matching TRBD1. The CDR3 extends over 15 amino acids. Looked up from germline, CDR1 is SQVTM and CDR2 is ANQGSEA. The V gene end was trimmed by 5 bases and the J gene end by 6 bases; junction bases not matched to a gene: 11. CDR3: CSVTNRGLVRNEQFF. CDR3 DNA sequence: TGCAGCGTTACAAACAGGGGGCTTGTTCGCAATGAGCAGTTCTTC.

V and J are TRBV5-3 and TRBJ2-5; D is possibly TRBD2 (5 bases). TRBV5-3 is classed as an ORF, of uncertain function. The CDR3 covers 17 residues. V was trimmed by 4 bases and J by 0 bases, leaving 19 bases between them. This chain's CDR3 is CARSRAGDGLDQETQYF. In DNA form, the CDR3 reads TGTGCCAGAAGCCGGGCCGGGGATGGGTTAGACCAAGAGACCCAGTACTTC.

The V gene is TRBV6-5, the J gene TRBJ1-1; D is perhaps TRBD1 (6 bases). Trimming shortened V by 6 bases and J by 1 base, and 18 bases separated the two germline ends. CDR1 and CDR2 (germline): MNHEY, SVGAGI. This CDR3 has 16 residues. The DNA for the CDR3 is TGTGCCAGCAGAGCCGCGGGGGCCAGAACGAACACTGAAGCTTTCTTT. Its translation is CASRAAGARTNTEAFF.

This clonotype was seen a few times. This sequence joins TRBV7-2 and TRBJ2-1, with TRBD2 matching over 8 bases. The CDR3 consists of 17 residues. V was clipped by 4 bases and J by 0 bases; unmatched bases: 8. Germline V gene sequence: CDR1 SGHTA, CDR2 FQGNSA. CDR3 coding DNA: TGTGCCAGCAGCTCCCCAGTTAGCGGGGTCTCCTACAATGAGCAGTTCTTC. Protein sequence: CASSSPVSGVSYNEQFF.

The V gene is TRBV7-9, the J gene TRBJ2-1; TRBD1 aligns across 9 bases. The CDR3 has 14 residues. Looked up from germline, CDR1 is SEHNR and CDR2 is FQNEAQ (reference sequence). With 5 bases clipped from V and 10 bases from J, the junction kept 9 bases outside the gene matches. CDR3 amino acids: CASSPPDRGGEQFF. The CDR3 coding sequence is TGTGCCAGCAGCCCGCCGGACAGGGGAGGGGAGCAGTTCTTC.

Only a few counts were recorded for this clonotype. The rearrangement links TRBV5-1 to TRBJ2-3, with 8 bases identical to TRBD2. Germline CDR1 SGHRS, CDR2 YFSETQ. The CDR3 has 14 amino acids. The J segment lost 3 bases and the V segment lost 1 base, leaving 1 base of the junction unmatched. The CDR3 spells CASSLTSGTDTQYF. CDR3 in DNA: TGCGCCAGCAGCTTGACTAGCGGAACAGATACGCAGTATTTT.

This sequence joins TRBV7-2 and TRBJ2-4; D unclear. The CDR3 sequence is 11 residues long. Germline CDR1 SGHTA, CDR2 FQGNSA. The ends were cut back, 1 base at V and 5 bases at J, with 0 bases in the middle. The CDR3 DNA reads as TGTGCCAGCAGCTTAGAAAACATTCAGTACTTC. It specifies CASSLENIQYF. Supplemented by reference TRBV7-2 and TRBJ2-4, the full variable domain reads GAGVSQSPSNKVTEKGKDVELRCDPISGHTALYWYRQSLGQGLEFLIYFQGNSAPDKSGLPSDRFSAERTGGSVSTLTIQRTQQEDSAVYLCASSLENIQYFGAGTRLSVL.

This clonotype was observed a few times. This chain joins TRBV20-1 and TRBJ1-5; 7 bases are a match to TRBD1. This CDR3 region has 13 residues. V lost 6 bases and J lost 4; bases outside the gene matches: 6. Germline V lookup: CDR1 DFQATT, CDR2 SNEGSKA (reference sequence). This CDR3 is CSAKQGRNQPQHF. In DNA form, the CDR3 reads TGCAGTGCCAAACAGGGGCGTAATCAGCCCCAGCATTTT.

This clonotype was counted many times. The V call is TRBV6-2 or TRBV6-3, the J call TRBJ2-6; D unclear. CDR1 and CDR2 from the germline V gene are MNHEY and SVGEGT. The ends were cut back, 8 bases at V and 0 bases at J, with 5 bases in the middle. This CDR3 region has 13 residues. The CDR3 DNA reads TGTGCCAGCGGAGTCTCTGGGGCCAACGTCCTGACTTTC. Translated, it gives CASGVSGANVLTF.

The chain links TRBV9 to TRBJ2-5, with TRBD2 identical over 7 bases. The germline CDR1 and CDR2 sequences are SGDLS and YYNGEE. The ends lost 1 base at V and 4 bases at J; junction bases unmatched: 7. This CDR3 has 15 residues. CDR3 nucleotide sequence: TGTGCCAGCAGCGTATACAGCGGGATTCGAGAGACCCAGTACTTC. As protein: CASSVYSGIRETQYF.

V usage is TRBV5-6 and J usage is TRBJ1-5; D is possibly TRBD1 (6 bases). Trimming cost V 4 bases and J 9 bases, with 20 bases left between them. This CDR3 comprises 15 residues. CDR1 is SGHDT, CDR2 YYEEEE, per germline. The CDR3 region has the DNA TGTGCCAGCAGCCCTGGGGGCTTACTAAATGGGCCCCAGCATTTT. This codes for CASSPGGLLNGPQHF. The variable domain in full, completed from reference TRBV5-6 and TRBJ1-5, reads DAGVTQSPTHLIKTRGQQVTLRCSPKSGHDTVSWYQQALGQGPQFIFQYYEEEERQRGNFPDRFSGHQFPNYSSELNVNALLLGDSALYLCASSPGGLLNGPQHFGDGTRLSIL.

This clonotype was detected many times. The chain recombines TRBV5-1 with TRBJ2-1, with D perhaps matching TRBD2 (6 bases). Trimming took off 7 bases at V and 6 bases at J, with 14 bases between the two ends. CDR3 length: 13 amino acids. Germline CDR1 is SGHRS and CDR2 is YFSETQ. CDR3 sequence: CASAGQEGNEQFF. Here the CDR3 DNA reads TGCGCCAGCGCCGGGCAGGAGGGCAATGAGCAGTTCTTC.

This clonotype was seen only a few times. The chain carries TRBV7-2 and TRBJ2-1; no definite D call. This CDR3 comprises 15 residues. V was trimmed by 7 bases and J by 0 bases, leaving 13 bases between them. Per germline, CDR1 SGHTA and CDR2 FQGNSA. The CDR3 is CASNPSVSSYNEQFF. As DNA, the CDR3 is TGTGCCAGCAATCCGTCGGTTAGCTCCTACAATGAGCAGTTCTTC.

V is TRBV20-1 and J is TRBJ2-1; TRBD2 is a possible D gene (5 bases). Germline V gene lookup returns CDR1 DFQATT and CDR2 SNEGSKA (reference sequence). The V gene lost 3 bases and the J gene lost 7 bases, with 10 bases spanning the gap. The CDR3 has 12 amino acids. The CDR3 DNA reads as TGCAGTGCTAGTCGGGGTTATAATGAGCAGTTCTTC. Its translation: CSASRGYNEQFF.